Each of the 16 T cell receptor beta chains below was sequenced from the same sample in a study of memory CD4+ T cells and cytomegalovirus serostatus. Generated by immunoSEQ multiplex PCR, the TCRdb table keeps only in-frame clones and is missing some. Of tens of thousands of clones listed, roughly 82% are singletons. The sort gate was single viable CD3+CD4+CD8-CD45RO+ cells for memory CD4+ T cells. The sequenced sample consisted of memory CD4+ T cells from blood. The source is an adult in good health and CMV-seronegative.

In its sample, this clone was seen once. CDR3 coding DNA: TGCGCCAGCAGCTTGATACCTAGCGGGGGGCCCATCCAAGAGACCCAGTACTTC. Translation: CASSLIPSGGPIQETQYF. The chain couples TRBV5-1 to TRBJ2-5; the match to TRBD2 covers 11 bases. This CDR3 has 18 amino acids. V lost 1 base, J lost 1 base, and 9 bases stayed unmatched. Germline V gene sequence: CDR1 SGHRS, CDR2 YFSETQ. Looking up the rest from reference TRBV5-1 and TRBJ2-5 gives the full variable domain: KAGVTQTPRYLIKTRGQQVTLSCSPISGHRSVSWYQQTPGQGLQFLFEYFSETQRNKGNFPGRFSGRQFSNSRSEMNVSTLELGDSALYLCASSLIPSGGPIQETQYFGPGTRLLVL.

The chain uses TRBV10-1 and TRBJ2-2; D may be TRBD1 (5 bases). V was clipped by 5 bases and J by 1 base, with 5 bases between them. Germline CDR1 and CDR2: WNHNN and SYGVQD (reference sequence). This CDR3 region has 13 residues. CDR3 nucleotide sequence: TGCGCCAGCAGTACAGGGAACACCGGGGAGCTGTTTTTT. It translates to CASSTGNTGELFF.

The chain carries TRBV18 and TRBJ1-3, with D perhaps matching TRBD1 (6 bases). The germline V gene has CDR1 KGHSH and CDR2 LQKENI. The CDR3 has 15 residues. V was cut by 3 bases and J by 6 bases, with 15 bases left in between. CDR3 in amino acids: CASSPPTGGTNTIYF. The CDR3 DNA reads TGTGCCAGCTCACCGCCGACAGGAGGGACAAACACCATATATTTT. The variable domain in full, completed from reference TRBV18 and TRBJ1-3, reads NAGVMQNPRHLVRRRGQEARLRCSPMKGHSHVYWYRQLPEEGLKFMVYLQKENIIDESGMPKERFSAEFPKEGPSILRIQQVVRGDSAAYFCASSPPTGGTNTIYFGEGSWLTVV.

This clone was found once. J is TRBJ1-2 and V is TRBV7-2, with 10 bases fitting TRBD1. Germline V lookup: CDR1 SGHTA, CDR2 FQGNSA. The J segment lost 5 bases and the V segment lost 5 bases, leaving 5 bases of the junction unmatched. The CDR3 consists of 14 residues. The CDR3 DNA reads TGTGCCAGCAGCCTCGGACAGGGGGAATATGGCTACACCTTC. Residues: CASSLGQGEYGYTF. Drawing the rest from reference TRBV7-2 and TRBJ1-2, the complete variable domain is GAGVSQSPSNKVTEKGKDVELRCDPISGHTALYWYRQSLGQGLEFLIYFQGNSAPDKSGLPSDRFSAERTGGSVSTLTIQRTQQEDSAVYLCASSLGQGEYGYTFGSGTRLTVV.

The genes are TRBV2 and TRBJ2-3; tentatively, D is TRBD2 (5 bases). The CDR3 runs 15 residues. Germline V gene data show CDR1 as SNHLY and CDR2 as FYNNEI. Deletions cut 6 bases from V and 0 bases from J, with 13 bases between. The CDR3 protein is CASSPSPVSTDTQYF. CDR3 DNA: TGTGCCAGCAGCCCTAGCCCCGTGAGCACAGATACGCAGTATTTT.

This clone was counted between two and nine times. This chain connects TRBV2 to TRBJ1-1, with 7 bases that match TRBD1. The germline CDR1 and CDR2 sequences are SNHLY and FYNNEI. CDR3 size: 13 residues. V lost 8 bases and J lost 0; bases outside the gene matches: 3. The CDR3 is CASGGQLNTEAFF. The CDR3 DNA follows: TGTGCCAGCGGGGGACAGCTGAACACTGAAGCTTTCTTT.

The chain combines TRBV2 with TRBJ2-1, with 12 bases lining up with TRBD2. Germline CDR1 SNHLY, CDR2 FYNNEI. CDR3 length: 15 amino acids. After removal of 6 bases from V and 8 bases from J, the junction contained 8 bases not matched to a gene. The CDR3 coding sequence is TGTGCCAGCAGAGCTAGCGGGGGGGCCTTTGATGAGCAGTTCTTC. It encodes CASRASGGAFDEQFF.

The V and J genes are TRBV15 and TRBJ1-1; no reliable D call. V was pared by 11 bases and J by 0 bases, with 16 bases between. The CDR3 is 14 amino acids. The germline V gene encodes CDR1 LNHNV and CDR2 YYDKDF (reference sequence). Written as DNA, the CDR3 is TGTGCCTCACAATTCGACCGAATGAACACTGAAGCTTTCTTT. Its translation is CASQFDRMNTEAFF.

A few counts support this clone. The chain couples TRBV6-6 to TRBJ1-1; 8 nucleotides agree with TRBD1. Per germline, CDR1 MNHNY and CDR2 SVGAGI (reference sequence). Trimming at V came to 7 bases and at J to 5 bases, leaving 6 bases not matched to a gene. This CDR3 contains 13 residues. CDR3 loop: CASTKGQATEAFF. The CDR3 region has the DNA TGTGCCAGCACCAAGGGACAGGCTACTGAAGCTTTCTTT.

The CDR3 coding sequence is TGTGCCAGCAGTCACTGGGAACTAGCGGGGGGGCCGGGCGAGCAGTACTTC. Its translation is CASSHWELAGGPGEQYF. The V and J genes are TRBV28 and TRBJ2-7; 13 bases map to TRBD2. CDR1 MDHEN and CDR2 SYDVKM come from the germline V gene. The CDR3 spans 17 residues. The J segment lost 6 bases and the V segment lost 5 bases, leaving 13 bases of the junction unmatched.

The gene calls are TRBV28 and TRBJ2-2; D might be TRBD1 (6 bases). V lost 3 bases, J lost 7 bases, and 9 bases lay in between. Germline loops: CDR1 MDHEN, CDR2 SYDVKM. This CDR3 contains 13 residues. The CDR3 DNA follows: TGTGCCAGCAGTTTTTCAGGGGTCGGGGAGCTGTTTTTT. Translating gives CASSFSGVGELFF.

The rearrangement uses TRBV9 and TRBJ2-1; 11 bases fit TRBD2. The CDR3 is 15 amino acids. Germline V gives CDR1 SGDLS, CDR2 YYNGEE. Trimming at V came to 4 bases and at J to 4 bases, leaving 4 bases not matched to a gene. The CDR3: CASSPTSGTYNEQFF. The CDR3 nucleotides are TGTGCCAGCAGCCCGACTAGCGGGACGTACAATGAGCAGTTCTTC. Complete variable domain (other parts from reference TRBV9 and TRBJ2-1): DSGVTQTPKHLITATGQRVTLRCSPRSGDLSVYWYQQSLDQGLQFLIQYYNGEERAKGNILERFSAQQFPDLHSELNLSSLELGDSALYFCASSPTSGTYNEQFFGPGTRLTVL.

The chain uses TRBV5-1 and TRBJ2-5; D not resolved. The CDR3 totals 14 residues. The V end was cut by 0 bases, the J end by 2 bases, with 8 bases between. CDR1 is SGHRS and CDR2 is YFSETQ in the germline V gene. The CDR3: CASSLGPDQETQYF. The CDR3 bases are TGCGCCAGCAGCTTGGGCCCAGATCAAGAGACCCAGTACTTC.

The chain recombines TRBV2 with TRBJ2-3, with TRBD2 matching over 8 bases. Germline CDR1 and CDR2: SNHLY and FYNNEI. This CDR3 is 15 amino acids long. V gave up 6 bases and J gave up 2 bases; unmatched junction bases: 7. The CDR3, as DNA: TGTGCCAGCAGGGCTAGCGGGTCGATCACAGATACGCAGTATTTT. This encodes CASRASGSITDTQYF.

The rearrangement uses TRBV7-6 and TRBJ2-2, with a possible D match to TRBD1 (6 bases). This CDR3 spans 13 amino acids. Germline CDR1 is SGHVS and CDR2 is FNYEAQ. V shed 5 bases and J shed 9 bases, with 13 bases lying between them. The CDR3 region is CASSPRRDRELFF. The CDR3 nucleotides are TGTGCCAGCAGCCCGAGACGGGACAGGGAGCTGTTTTTT.

The chain recombines TRBV21-1 with TRBJ2-4; TRBD1, the table's D call, was not compared with the DNA. TRBV21-1 is a recognized pseudogene. The CDR3 consists of 14 residues. The CDR3 is CASCRASGENIQYF. The CDR3 DNA reads as TGTGCCAGCTGCAGGGCGTCAGGCGAAAACATTCAGTACTTC.